This T cell receptor (beta chain) was identified in a study of CD8+CD57+ T cells in acquired aplastic anemia. At the level of the study: Each DNA sample taken from sorted CD4+ and CD8+ cells came to 2.5 to 4 ug on average. Among healthy donors, CD4+ cells averaged around 10 million reads.

CDR3 and TCR beta VDJ profiling relied on a genomic DNA template. TCRdb re-derived calls from the reads in MiXCR, one entry per CDR3 protein. Of around 170,000 distinct CDR3 sequences listed, approximately 49% are singletons. This clonotype was observed at least ten times. Germline CDR1 is SGHRS and CDR2 is YFSETQ. V lost 4 bases to trimming and J lost 2 bases; unmatched junction nucleotides: 10. There are 16 residues in the CDR3. This receptor was identified in a human donor in good health. This chain connects TRBV5-1 to TRBJ2-3; 7 bases map to TRBD2. Sequences were obtained from sorted CD4+, CD8+, or CD8+CD57+ T cells (not recorded which) from PBMCs. This chain's CDR3 is CASSQGLPTITDTQYF. Written as DNA, the CDR3 is TGCGCCAGCAGCCAGGGACTACCGACGATCACAGATACGCAGTATTTT.